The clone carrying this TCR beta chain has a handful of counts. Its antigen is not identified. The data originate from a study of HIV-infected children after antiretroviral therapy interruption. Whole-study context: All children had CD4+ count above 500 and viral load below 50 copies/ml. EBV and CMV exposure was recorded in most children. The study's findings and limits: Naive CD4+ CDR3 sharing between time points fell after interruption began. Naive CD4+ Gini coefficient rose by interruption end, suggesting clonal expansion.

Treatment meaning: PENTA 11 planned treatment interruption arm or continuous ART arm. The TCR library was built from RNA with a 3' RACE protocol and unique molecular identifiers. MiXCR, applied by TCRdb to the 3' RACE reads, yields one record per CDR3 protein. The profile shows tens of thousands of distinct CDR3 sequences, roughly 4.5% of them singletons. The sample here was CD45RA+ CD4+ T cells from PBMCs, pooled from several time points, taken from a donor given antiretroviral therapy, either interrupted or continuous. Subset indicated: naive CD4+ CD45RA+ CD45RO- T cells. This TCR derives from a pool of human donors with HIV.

The CDR3, as DNA: TGTGCCAGCAGAAATGCTGGGGCCGATCAGCCCCAGCATTTT. This encodes CASRNAGADQPQHF. The chain has TRBV12-3 or TRBV12-4 and TRBJ1-5; a weak D match, TRBD1 (5 bases). Trimming stripped 6 bases from V and 5 bases from J, with 14 bases between. The CDR3 spans 14 residues.